Below, one TCR beta chain is given with its context. This clonotype was recorded at least ten times. The target of this receptor is not known. No base quality values were provided; no much bigger clone lies one nucleotide off. Ophthalmopathy patients had moderately to severely active disease, Clinical Activity Score of at least 3, NOSPECS grade of at least 4, and duration under 3 months. Exclusion was applied to patients with uncontrolled infections, other autoimmune diseases, pregnancy or lactation. Diagnoses were established on the basis of clinical symptoms, serum thyroxine and TRAb, thyroid ultrasound, and orbital computed tomography. PBMCs were separated from over 9 ml of fresh peripheral blood using Ficoll-Paque density gradient centrifugation. Total RNA was extracted using Trizol reagent, and RNA quality was assessed on an Agilent 2100 Bioanalyzer. Amplification of TCR beta CDR3 regions was carried out from RNA transcripts. The TCR CDR3 was subjected to a first round of RT-PCR using the HTBI primer set and the Qiagen OneStep RT-PCR kit. The libraries were constructed in a second round of multiplex PCR and then size-selected and purified. The libraries were sequenced on an Illumina HiSeq2000 using paired-end 100 bp reads. In the paper's pipeline: SOAPnuke was used to process the raw data, with reads discarded if the reads contained adapters or uncalled bases, had a mean Phred below 15, or lacked an exact constant-primer or identifier match. COPE v1.2.5 was used to merge the high-quality paired reads, and each unique nucleotide sequence was defined as a clonotype. MiTCR v1.1 was used to align the clonotypes against IMGT TRBV, TRBD and TRBJ reference segments. The analysis included only V-J combinations with a frequency above 0.0001, which together covered around 99% of the repertoires. A TCS score was defined as the ratio of F50 (clonal expansion) to E x V (chaos), with BLOSUM62-based TCRdist applied between CDR3 peptides within each V-J. Welch's t-statistics and random forest reduced roughly 540 V-J features to 10 to 15, which were used in a naive Bayes classifier (R e1071). In-frame beta chains were kept once TCRdb had trimmed the public reads at Q25 with fastp and called clones with MiXCR. Records with the same CDR3 protein are collapsed into one entry carrying the most frequent genes and DNA. These V and J calls originate from TCRdb's pipeline instead of the authors' own analysis. The sample has about 270,000 distinct CDR3 sequences on record, approximately 24% of them singletons. About 40% of the sample is held by the ten biggest clonotypes.

V lost 6 bases and J lost 1 base; the stretch between them is 12 bases long. The CDR3 covers 13 residues, taking in both the cysteine and the phenylalanine. Of the read, only the CDR3 DNA is kept; its 39 bases are in frame from base 1. The germline V gene (reference sequence) gives CDR1 as GTSNPN and CDR2 as SVGIG. This specimen belongs to a study of T cells in Graves' hyperthyroidism and ophthalmopathy (dated by TCRdb to between 2018 and 2020). With regard to the full study: Peripheral blood samples were taken at the time of initial diagnosis, prior to any treatment. After sampling, hyperthyroidism patients received methimazole starting at 30 mg daily, and ophthalmopathy patients received high-dose intravenous methylprednisolone. TCR V-J signatures able to tell the groups apart were searched for in a discovery cohort of 95 or so patients, of whom roughly 42 had Graves' ophthalmopathy and about 55 had stable Graves' hyperthyroidism. TCR Vbeta CDR3 sequencing of 135 peripheral blood samples (over 40 ophthalmopathy, 75 hyperthyroidism and approximately 17 progressor patients) is reported in the paper. Thyroid tissue and blood T-cell repertoires from six Graves' hyperthyroidism patients were also compared in the study. For training and testing, the 100 or so patients in the discovery cohort were randomly divided in a 7:3 ratio. Prospective prediction of ophthalmopathy was tested in an independent validation cohort of 18 to 20 hyperthyroidism patients and 17 patients who later progressed to ophthalmopathy.

The paper as a whole reports these results and caveats: During validation, the model predicted progression to ophthalmopathy a median of about 5.9 months ahead of onset, with approximately 70% sensitivity and about 75% specificity. A model built on a 13 V-J signature distinguished ophthalmopathy from stable hyperthyroidism, reaching 87.88% sensitivity and around 81% specificity in cross-validation and 80%/75% in testing. No statistical method was used to fix the sample size in advance, and group allocation was not hidden from the investigators. Most expanded thyroid clonotypes (frequency above 0.001) were also detected in blood, a finding suggesting that blood repertoires may reflect thyroid immune responses.

The receptor chain draws on TRBV30 and TRBJ1-1; the D gene lacks a confident call. The sequencing input was blood. This TCR was sampled from a woman aged 40 to 50 with Graves' ophthalmopathy. The nucleotides read TGTGCCTGCACACAATTGGAGAACACTGAAGCTTTCTTT. This encodes CACTQLENTEAFF.